What follows are 12 T cell receptor beta chains derived from one specimen sequenced in a study of T cell changes during pregnancy in multiple sclerosis. Assay: immunoSEQ multiplex PCR; the TCRdb copy retains only in-frame clones and omits some. The sample carries 60,000 to 85,000 clones, approximately 89% recorded once. The sample here was peripheral blood, taken in the second trimester of pregnancy. These receptors came from a female donor with multiple sclerosis, enrolled in a pregnancy study.

The chain employs TRBV19 and TRBJ2-6, with D possibly matching TRBD1 (6 bases). The CDR3 has 19 residues. V shed 6 bases and J shed 3 bases, with 24 bases lying between them. The germline CDR1 and CDR2 sequences are LNHDA and SQIVND (reference sequence). The CDR3 is CASRRRNPQGNDGANVLTF. The CDR3 DNA reads as TGTGCCAGTAGACGAAGGAACCCCCAGGGGAACGATGGGGCCAACGTCCTGACTTTC.

V is TRBV5-5 and J is TRBJ2-6; 10 positions agree with TRBD1. CDR1 and CDR2 from the germline V gene are SGHKS and YYEKEE (reference sequence). The CDR3 is 18 amino acids. J gave up 0 bases and V 4 bases, and 7 bases lay outside the gene matches. The CDR3 sequence: CASSADRGVFSGANVLTF. The CDR3 nucleotides are TGTGCCAGCAGCGCGGACAGGGGGGTATTCTCTGGGGCCAACGTCCTGACTTTC.

This chain links TRBV5-4 with TRBJ1-2; 9 nucleotides agree with TRBD1. Germline CDR1 SGHNT, CDR2 YYREEE (reference sequence). With 0 bases clipped from V and 4 bases from J, the junction kept 7 bases outside the gene matches. This CDR3 has 16 amino acids. The CDR3 is CASSLGGTGTLYGYTF. The CDR3 nucleotides read TGTGCCAGCAGCTTGGGCGGGACAGGGACGCTCTATGGCTACACCTTC.

This sequence joins TRBV19 and TRBJ1-4, with 8 bases lining up with TRBD1. Trimming at V came to 4 bases and at J to 6 bases, leaving 19 bases not matched to a gene. There are 19 residues in the CDR3. The germline V gene has CDR1 LNHDA and CDR2 SQIVND (reference sequence). The DNA of the CDR3 is TGTGCCAGTAGTACCACCGGGACAGGCTACCTCGAGGGACATGAAAAACTGTTTTTT. Its translation: CASSTTGTGYLEGHEKLFF.

V gene TRBV6-5 combines with J gene TRBJ1-5; D is unclear. Per the germline V gene, CDR1 is MNHEY and CDR2 is SVGAGI. Trimming took off 8 bases at V and 1 base at J, with 6 bases between the two ends. CDR3 length: 12 amino acids. CDR3 DNA: TGTGCCAGCGGAGGCAGCAATCAGCCCCAGCATTTT. It is translated as CASGGSNQPQHF.

Comment on this clone: A junction boundary mismatches the germline segment, possibly from a read error. The chain carries TRBV6-6 and TRBJ1-1; 9 positions agree with TRBD1. This CDR3 comprises 14 residues. CDR1 is MNHNY, CDR2 SVGAGI, per germline (reference sequence). CDR3: CASGYGQGTTEAFF. For the CDR3, the DNA is TGTGCCAGCGGTTACGGACAGGGGACCACTGAAGCTTTCTTT.

The V call is TRBV4-1, the J call TRBJ1-6; TRBD1 might be the D (5 bases). The V end lost 0 bases, the J end lost 2 bases, and 17 bases lay between the germline ends. Germline CDR1 and CDR2: MGHRA and YSYEKL. This CDR3 is 19 amino acids long. The CDR3 protein is CASSQDPPGASTYNSPLHF. For the CDR3, the DNA is TGCGCCAGCAGCCAAGATCCGCCTGGGGCGTCCACCTATAATTCACCCCTCCACTTT.

This chain joins TRBV6-5 and TRBJ2-2; TRBD2 is a possible D gene (6 bases). This CDR3 contains 15 residues. V lost 6 bases to trimming and J lost 4 bases, with 15 bases between them. Germline V gene data show CDR1 as MNHEY and CDR2 as SVGAGI. The chain's CDR3 is CASRIGGSVTGELFF. In nucleotides, the CDR3 is TGTGCCAGCAGAATAGGAGGGTCAGTCACCGGGGAGCTGTTTTTT.

This chain connects TRBV29-1 to TRBJ2-6; D uncertain. CDR1 and CDR2 (germline): SQVTM, ANQGSEA. Trimming removed 1 base from V and 1 base from J, with 8 bases in between. This CDR3 contains 15 residues. The CDR3 nucleotides read TGCAGCGTTGAAGTGGCGGAATCTGGGGCCAACGTCCTGACTTTC. Residues: CSVEVAESGANVLTF.

The genes are TRBV11-2 and TRBJ2-3, with D unclear. The V end lost 2 bases, the J end lost 2 bases, and 5 bases lay between the germline ends. Germline V gene data show CDR1 as SGHAT and CDR2 as FQNNGV. CDR3 length: 13 amino acids. The CDR3 region is CASSLRVTDTQYF. CDR3 coding DNA: TGTGCCAGCAGCTTACGGGTCACAGATACGCAGTATTTT.

V is TRBV19 and J is TRBJ1-1, with unresolved D. V gave up 3 bases and J gave up 12 bases, with 11 bases separating them. The CDR3 extends over 11 amino acids. CDR1 and CDR2 (germline): LNHDA, SQIVND (reference sequence). The CDR3 here is CASSITSVSFF. The CDR3 DNA is TGTGCCAGTAGTATTACATCCGTTTCTTTCTTT.

A word on this clone: The junction differs from germline at one of its ends, possibly a read error. The V call is TRBV5-1, the J call TRBJ1-1; D is possibly TRBD1 (5 bases). Germline V CDR1 and CDR2: SGHRS, YFSETQ. This CDR3 is built from 13 residues. For the CDR3, the DNA is TGCGCCTGCAGGGCGGGGATGAACACTGAAGCTTTCTTT. Translated, it gives CACRAGMNTEAFF. Filled out from reference TRBV5-1 and TRBJ1-1, the complete variable domain reads KAGVTQTPRYLIKTRGQQVTLSCSPISGHRSVSWYQQTPGQGLQFLFEYFSETQRNKGNFPGRFSGRQFSNSRSEMNVSTLELGDSALYLCACRAGMNTEAFFGQGTRLTVV.